This TCR beta chain comes out of a study of beta chain features in type 1 diabetes. Study-wide context: The study found patients and healthy donors alike in age, gender and cell yields.

Via CD45RO/CCR7/CD25/CD127/CD95/CD27, cells of the CD4+ naive, central memory, regulatory and stem cell-like memory subsets were sorted. The authors reverse transcribed all of the isolated RNA, so sequencing captured expressed TCRB transcripts. Assay: immunoSEQ multiplex PCR; the TCRdb copy retains only in-frame clones and omits some. The sample consists of tens of thousands of clones, approximately 45% of them appearing once. Overall study findings and caveats: Using cDNA template may skew counts toward highly expressing activated cells. The study found moderately but significantly shorter TCRB CDR3s in all four CD4+ subsets of Type 1 diabetes patients. For patients, the naive, central memory and Treg TCRB repertoires appeared more alike than for healthy donors.

A word on this clone: Its antigen is currently unknown.

From germline, CDR1 is LNHDA and CDR2 SQIVND (reference sequence). V was clipped by 9 bases and J by 6 bases; unmatched bases: 5. The CDR3 is made up of 12 amino acids. The sequencing sample was made of Tregs from blood. The rearrangement links TRBV19 to TRBJ1-1, with 9 positions matching TRBD1. The sequence came from a man aged 30 to 45 with type 1 diabetes. Written as DNA, the CDR3 is TGTGCCAGCACAGGGGGCTTGGCTGAAGCTTTCTTT. Protein: CASTGGLAEAFF. The full variable domain, with the rest looked up from reference TRBV19 and TRBJ1-1, is DGGITQSPKYLFRKEGQNVTLSCEQNLNHDAMYWYRQDPGQGLRLIYYSQIVNDFQKGDIAEGYSVSREKKESFPLTVTSAQKNPTAFYLCASTGGLAEAFFGQGTRLTVV.